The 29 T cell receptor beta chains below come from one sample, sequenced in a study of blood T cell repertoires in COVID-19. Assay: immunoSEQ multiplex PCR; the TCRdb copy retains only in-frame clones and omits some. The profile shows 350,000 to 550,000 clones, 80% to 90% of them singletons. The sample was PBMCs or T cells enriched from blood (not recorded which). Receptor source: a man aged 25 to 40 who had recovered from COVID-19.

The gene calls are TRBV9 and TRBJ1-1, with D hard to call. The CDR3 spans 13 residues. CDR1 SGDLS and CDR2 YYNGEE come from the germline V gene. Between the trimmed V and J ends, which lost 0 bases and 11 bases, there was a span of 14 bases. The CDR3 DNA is TGTGCCAGCAGCGTAGCCGGTCCCCAGCGCGCTTTCTTT. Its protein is CASSVAGPQRAFF.

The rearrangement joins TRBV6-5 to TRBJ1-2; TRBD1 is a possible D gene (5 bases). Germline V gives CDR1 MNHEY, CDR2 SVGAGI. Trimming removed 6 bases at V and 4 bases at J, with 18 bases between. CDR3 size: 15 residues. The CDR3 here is CASSPVVGGTYGYTF. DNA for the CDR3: TGTGCCAGCAGCCCAGTAGTCGGGGGGACCTATGGCTACACCTTC.

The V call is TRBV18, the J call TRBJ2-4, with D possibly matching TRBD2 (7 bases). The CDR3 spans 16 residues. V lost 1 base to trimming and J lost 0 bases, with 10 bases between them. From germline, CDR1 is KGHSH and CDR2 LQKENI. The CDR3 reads CASSPQGEGAKNIQYF. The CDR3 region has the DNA TGTGCCAGCTCACCACAGGGGGAGGGAGCCAAAAACATTCAGTACTTC. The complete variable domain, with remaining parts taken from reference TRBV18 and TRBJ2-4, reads NAGVMQNPRHLVRRRGQEARLRCSPMKGHSHVYWYRQLPEEGLKFMVYLQKENIIDESGMPKERFSAEFPKEGPSILRIQQVVRGDSAAYFCASSPQGEGAKNIQYFGAGTRLSVL.

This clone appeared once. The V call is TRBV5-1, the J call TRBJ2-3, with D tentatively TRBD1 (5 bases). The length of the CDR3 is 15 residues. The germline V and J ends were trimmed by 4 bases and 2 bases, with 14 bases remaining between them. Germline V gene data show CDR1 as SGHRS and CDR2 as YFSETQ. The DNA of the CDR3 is TGCGCCAGCAGCACAGGACATCCAACCACAGATACGCAGTATTTT. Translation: CASSTGHPTTDTQYF.

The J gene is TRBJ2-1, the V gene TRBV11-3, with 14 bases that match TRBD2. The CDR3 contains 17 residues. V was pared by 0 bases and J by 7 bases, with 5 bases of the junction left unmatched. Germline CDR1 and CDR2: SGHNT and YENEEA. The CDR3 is CASSLEGLAGVGNEQFF. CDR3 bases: TGTGCCAGCAGCTTAGAGGGACTAGCGGGAGTAGGGAATGAGCAGTTCTTC.

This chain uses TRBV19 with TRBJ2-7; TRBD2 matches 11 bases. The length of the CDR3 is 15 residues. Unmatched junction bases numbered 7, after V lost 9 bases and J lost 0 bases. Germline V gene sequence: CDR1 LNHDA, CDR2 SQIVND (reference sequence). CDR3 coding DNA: TGTGCCAGATCGGGACTAGCGGAACACTCCTACGAGCAGTACTTC. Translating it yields CARSGLAEHSYEQYF.

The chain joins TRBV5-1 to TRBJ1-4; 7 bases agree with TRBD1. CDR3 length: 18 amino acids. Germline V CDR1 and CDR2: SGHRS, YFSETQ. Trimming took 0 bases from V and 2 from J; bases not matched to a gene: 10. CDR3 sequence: CASSLDRGLRGTNEKLFF. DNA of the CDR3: TGCGCCAGCAGCTTGGATCGGGGACTCAGGGGGACTAATGAAAAACTGTTTTTT.

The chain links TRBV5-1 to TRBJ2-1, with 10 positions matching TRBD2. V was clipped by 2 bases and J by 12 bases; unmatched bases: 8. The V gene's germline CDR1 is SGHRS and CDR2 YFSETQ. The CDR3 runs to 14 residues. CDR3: CASSLRLAGDGQFF. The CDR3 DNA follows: TGCGCCAGCAGCTTACGGCTAGCGGGAGATGGGCAGTTCTTC.

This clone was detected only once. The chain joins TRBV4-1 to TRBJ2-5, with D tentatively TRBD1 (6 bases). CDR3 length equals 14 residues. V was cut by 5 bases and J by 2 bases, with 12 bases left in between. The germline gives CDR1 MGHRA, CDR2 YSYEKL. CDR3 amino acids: CASSDPGQQETQYF. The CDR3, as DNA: TGCGCCAGCAGCGACCCTGGACAGCAAGAGACCCAGTACTTC.

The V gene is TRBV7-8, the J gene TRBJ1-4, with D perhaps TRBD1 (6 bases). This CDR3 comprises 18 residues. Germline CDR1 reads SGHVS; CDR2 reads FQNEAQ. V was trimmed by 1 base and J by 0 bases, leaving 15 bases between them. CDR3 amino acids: CASSLVIREGATNEKLFF. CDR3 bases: TGTGCCAGCAGCTTAGTCATTCGGGAGGGGGCAACTAATGAAAAACTGTTTTTT.

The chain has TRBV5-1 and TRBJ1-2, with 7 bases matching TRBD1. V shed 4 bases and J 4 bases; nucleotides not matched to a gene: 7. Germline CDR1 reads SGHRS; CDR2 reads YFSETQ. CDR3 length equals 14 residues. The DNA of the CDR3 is TGCGCCAGCAGCGCCGGACAGGCAGGCTATGGCTACACCTTC. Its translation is CASSAGQAGYGYTF. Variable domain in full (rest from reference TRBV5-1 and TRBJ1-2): KAGVTQTPRYLIKTRGQQVTLSCSPISGHRSVSWYQQTPGQGLQFLFEYFSETQRNKGNFPGRFSGRQFSNSRSEMNVSTLELGDSALYLCASSAGQAGYGYTFGSGTRLTVV.

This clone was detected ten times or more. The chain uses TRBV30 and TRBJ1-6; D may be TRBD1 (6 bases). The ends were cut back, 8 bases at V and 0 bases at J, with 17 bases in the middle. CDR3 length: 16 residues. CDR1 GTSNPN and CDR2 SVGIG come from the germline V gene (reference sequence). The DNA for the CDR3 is TGTGCCCTAAGGGACAAGGGTAGCTCCTATAATTCACCCCTCCACTTT. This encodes CALRDKGSSYNSPLHF.

CDR3 coding DNA: TGTGCCAGCAGTTCAGATGAAAAACTGTTTTTT. Protein product: CASSSDEKLFF. The chain combines TRBV28 with TRBJ1-4; no clear D. V dropped 4 bases and J dropped 6 bases, with 3 bases sitting between them. Germline assignment: CDR1 MDHEN and CDR2 SYDVKM. CDR3 size: 11 residues. Full variable domain (outside the CDR3, taken from reference TRBV28 and TRBJ1-4): DVKVTQSSRYLVKRTGEKVFLECVQDMDHENMFWYRQDPGLGLRLIYFSYDVKMKEKGDIPEGYSVSREKKERFSLILESASTNQTSMYLCASSSDEKLFFGSGTQLSVL.

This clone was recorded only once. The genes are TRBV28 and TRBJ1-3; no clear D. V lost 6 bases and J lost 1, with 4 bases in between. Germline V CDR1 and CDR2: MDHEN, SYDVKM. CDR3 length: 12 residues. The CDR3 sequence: CASRASGNTIYF. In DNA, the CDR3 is TGTGCCAGCAGAGCTTCTGGAAACACCATATATTTT.

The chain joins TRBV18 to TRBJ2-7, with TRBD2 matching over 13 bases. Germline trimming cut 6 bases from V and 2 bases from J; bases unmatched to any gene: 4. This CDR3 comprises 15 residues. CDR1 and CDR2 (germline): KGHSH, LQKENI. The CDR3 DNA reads TGTGCCAGCTCCCAACTAGCGGGAGGGCCCTACGAGCAGTACTTC. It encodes CASSQLAGGPYEQYF.

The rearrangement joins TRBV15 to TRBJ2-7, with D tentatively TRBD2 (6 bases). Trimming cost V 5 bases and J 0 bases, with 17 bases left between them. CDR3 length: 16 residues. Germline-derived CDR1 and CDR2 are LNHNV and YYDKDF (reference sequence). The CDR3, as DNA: TGTGCCACCAGCGGCTCAGTGGGAGGAACCTCCTACGAGCAGTACTTC. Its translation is CATSGSVGGTSYEQYF. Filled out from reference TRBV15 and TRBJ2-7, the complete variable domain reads DAMVIQNPRYQVTQFGKPVTLSCSQTLNHNVMYWYQQKSSQAPKLLFHYYDKDFNNEADTPDNFQSRRPNTSFCFLDIRSPGLGDTAMYLCATSGSVGGTSYEQYFGPGTRLTVT.

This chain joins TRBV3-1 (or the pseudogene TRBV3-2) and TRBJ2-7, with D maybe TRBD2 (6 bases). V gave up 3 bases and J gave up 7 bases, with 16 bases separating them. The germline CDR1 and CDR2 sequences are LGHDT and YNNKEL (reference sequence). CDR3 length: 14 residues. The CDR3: CASSQGLVGVEQYF. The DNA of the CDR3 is TGTGCCAGCAGCCAGGGACTTGTAGGCGTTGAGCAGTACTTC.

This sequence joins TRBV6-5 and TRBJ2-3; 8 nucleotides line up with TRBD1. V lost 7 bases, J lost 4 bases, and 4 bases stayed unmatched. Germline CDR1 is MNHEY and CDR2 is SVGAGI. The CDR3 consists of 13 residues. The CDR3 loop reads CASTGGGPDTQYF. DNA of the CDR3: TGTGCCAGCACAGGGGGCGGTCCAGATACGCAGTATTTT.

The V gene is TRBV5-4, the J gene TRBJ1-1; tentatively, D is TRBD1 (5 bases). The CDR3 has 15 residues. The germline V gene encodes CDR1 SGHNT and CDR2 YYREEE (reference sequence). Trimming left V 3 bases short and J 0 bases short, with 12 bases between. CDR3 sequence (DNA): TGTGCCAGCAGCTATTCACGGGGGTTGAACACTGAAGCTTTCTTT. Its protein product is CASSYSRGLNTEAFF. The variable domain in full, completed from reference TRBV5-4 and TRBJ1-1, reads ETGVTQSPTHLIKTRGQQVTLRCSSQSGHNTVSWYQQALGQGPQFIFQYYREEENGRGNFPPRFSGLQFPNYSSELNVNALELDDSALYLCASSYSRGLNTEAFFGQGTRLTVV.

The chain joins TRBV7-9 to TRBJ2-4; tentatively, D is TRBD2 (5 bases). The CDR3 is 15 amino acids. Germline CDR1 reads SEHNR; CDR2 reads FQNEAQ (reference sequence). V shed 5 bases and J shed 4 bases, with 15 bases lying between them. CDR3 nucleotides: TGTGCCAGCAGCCTACTAACGGGATTAAAAAACATTCAGTACTTC. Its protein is CASSLLTGLKNIQYF.

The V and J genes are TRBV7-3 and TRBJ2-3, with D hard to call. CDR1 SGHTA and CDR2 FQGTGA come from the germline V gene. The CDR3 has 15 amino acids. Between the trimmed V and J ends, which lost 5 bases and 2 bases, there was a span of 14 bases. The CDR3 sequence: CASSIGGQITDTQYF. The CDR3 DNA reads TGTGCCAGCAGCATCGGTGGGCAGATCACAGATACGCAGTATTTT.

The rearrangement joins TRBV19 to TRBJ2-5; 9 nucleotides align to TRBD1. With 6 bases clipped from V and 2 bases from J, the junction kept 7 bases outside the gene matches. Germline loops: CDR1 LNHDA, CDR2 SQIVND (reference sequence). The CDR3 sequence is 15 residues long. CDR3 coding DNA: TGTGCCAGTAGAATTACAGGGGGCTGGCAAGAGACCCAGTACTTC. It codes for CASRITGGWQETQYF.

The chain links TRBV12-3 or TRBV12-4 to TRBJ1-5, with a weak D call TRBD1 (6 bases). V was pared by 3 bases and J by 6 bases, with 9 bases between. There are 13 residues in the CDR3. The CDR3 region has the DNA TGTGCCAGCAGTTTGGCAGGGGCTCAGCCCCAGCATTTT. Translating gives CASSLAGAQPQHF.

The CDR3 region is CASSTDSRNTIYF. The CDR3 DNA reads as TGTGCCAGCAGTACCGACAGTAGAAACACCATATATTTT. This sequence joins TRBV6-5 and TRBJ1-3; D is possibly TRBD1 (5 bases). The CDR3 covers 13 residues. Germline V gene sequence: CDR1 MNHEY, CDR2 SVGAGI. Trimming removed 5 bases at V and 5 bases at J, with 10 bases between.

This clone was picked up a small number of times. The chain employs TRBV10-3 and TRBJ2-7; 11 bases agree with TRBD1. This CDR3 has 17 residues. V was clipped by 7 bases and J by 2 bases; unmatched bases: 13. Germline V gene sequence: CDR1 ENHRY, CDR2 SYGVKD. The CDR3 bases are TGTGCCATCACCGGGACAGGGGGGCCCTATTGGCCCTACGAGCAGTACTTC. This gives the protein CAITGTGGPYWPYEQYF.

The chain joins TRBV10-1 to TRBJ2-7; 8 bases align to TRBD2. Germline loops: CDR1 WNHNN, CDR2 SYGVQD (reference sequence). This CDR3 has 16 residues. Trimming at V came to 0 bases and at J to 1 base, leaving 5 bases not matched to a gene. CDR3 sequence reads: CASSESGSSGSYEQYF. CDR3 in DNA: TGCGCCAGCAGTGAGTCAGGGTCTAGCGGGTCCTACGAGCAGTACTTC.

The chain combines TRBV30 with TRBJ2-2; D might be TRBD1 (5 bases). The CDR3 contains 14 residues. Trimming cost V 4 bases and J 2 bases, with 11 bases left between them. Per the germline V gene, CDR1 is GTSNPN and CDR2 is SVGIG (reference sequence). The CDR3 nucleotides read TGTGCCTGGATGAGGACATCAAACACCGGGGAGCTGTTTTTT. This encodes CAWMRTSNTGELFF.

The CDR3 DNA sequence: TGTGCCAGCAGCTCGATCGGGAGCGAGCAGTACTTC. It translates to CASSSIGSEQYF. The J gene is TRBJ2-7, the V gene TRBV7-6; D might be TRBD2 (6 bases). The CDR3 contains 12 residues. V was cut by 4 bases and J by 6 bases, with 10 bases left in between. The germline CDR1 and CDR2 sequences are SGHVS and FNYEAQ.

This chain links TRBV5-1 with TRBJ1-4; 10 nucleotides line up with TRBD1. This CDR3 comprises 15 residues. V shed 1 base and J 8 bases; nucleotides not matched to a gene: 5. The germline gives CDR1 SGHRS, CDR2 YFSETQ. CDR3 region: CASSLFGQGVEKLFF. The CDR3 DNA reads TGCGCCAGCAGCTTGTTTGGACAGGGGGTGGAAAAACTGTTTTTT.